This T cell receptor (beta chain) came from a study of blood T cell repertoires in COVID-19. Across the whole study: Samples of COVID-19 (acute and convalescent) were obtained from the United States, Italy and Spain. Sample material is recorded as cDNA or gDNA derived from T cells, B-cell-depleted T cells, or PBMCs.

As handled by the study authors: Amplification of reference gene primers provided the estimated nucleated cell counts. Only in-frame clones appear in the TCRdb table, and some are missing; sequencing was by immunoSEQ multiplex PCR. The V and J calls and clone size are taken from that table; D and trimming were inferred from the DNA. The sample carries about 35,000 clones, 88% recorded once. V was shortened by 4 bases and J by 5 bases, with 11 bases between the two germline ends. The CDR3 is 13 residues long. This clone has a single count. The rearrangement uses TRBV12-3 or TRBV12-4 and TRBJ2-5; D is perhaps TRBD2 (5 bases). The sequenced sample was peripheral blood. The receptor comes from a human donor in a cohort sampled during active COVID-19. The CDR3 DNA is TGTGCCAGCAGTTCCCCGGGAAAGGAGACCCAGTACTTC. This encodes CASSSPGKETQYF.